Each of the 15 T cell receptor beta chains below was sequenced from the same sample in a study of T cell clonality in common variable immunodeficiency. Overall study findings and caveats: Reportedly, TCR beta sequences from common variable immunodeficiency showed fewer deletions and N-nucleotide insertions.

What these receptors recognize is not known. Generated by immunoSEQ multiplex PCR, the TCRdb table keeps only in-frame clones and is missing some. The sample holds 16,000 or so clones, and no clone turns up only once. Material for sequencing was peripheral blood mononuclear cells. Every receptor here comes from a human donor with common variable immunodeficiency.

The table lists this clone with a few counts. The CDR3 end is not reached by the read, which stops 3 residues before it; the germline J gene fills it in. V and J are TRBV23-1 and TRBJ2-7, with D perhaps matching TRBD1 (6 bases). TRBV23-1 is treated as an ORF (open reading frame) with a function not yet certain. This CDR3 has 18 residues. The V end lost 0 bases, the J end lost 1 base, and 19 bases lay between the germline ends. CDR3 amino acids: CASSQSKGGIDLSYEQYF. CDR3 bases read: TGCGCCAGCAGTCAATCGAAAGGGGGAATCGACCTTTCCTACGAG.

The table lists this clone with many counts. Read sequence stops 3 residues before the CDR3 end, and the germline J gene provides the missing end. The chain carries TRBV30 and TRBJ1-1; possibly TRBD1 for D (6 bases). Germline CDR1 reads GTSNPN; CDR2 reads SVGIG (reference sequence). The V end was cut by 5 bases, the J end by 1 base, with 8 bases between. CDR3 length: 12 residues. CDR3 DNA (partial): TGTGCCTGGGCCAGGGGGAACACTGAA. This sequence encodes CAWARGNTE. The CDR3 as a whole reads CAWARGNTEAFF.

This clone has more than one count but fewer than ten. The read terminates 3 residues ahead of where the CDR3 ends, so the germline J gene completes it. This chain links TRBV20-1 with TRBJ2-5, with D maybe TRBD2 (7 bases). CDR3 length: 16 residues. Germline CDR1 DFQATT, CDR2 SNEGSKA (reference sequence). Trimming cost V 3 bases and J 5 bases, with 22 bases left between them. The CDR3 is CSASGVMAGAGETQYF. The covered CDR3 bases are TGCAGTGCTAGTGGGGTGATGGCGGGGGCAGGGGAGACC.

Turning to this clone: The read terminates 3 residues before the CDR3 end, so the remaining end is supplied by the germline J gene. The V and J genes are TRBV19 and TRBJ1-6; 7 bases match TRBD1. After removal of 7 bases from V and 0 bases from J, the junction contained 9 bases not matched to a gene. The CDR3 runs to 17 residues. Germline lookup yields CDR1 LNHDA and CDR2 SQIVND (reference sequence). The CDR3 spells CASTLSTGNSYNSPLHF. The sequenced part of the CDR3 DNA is TGTGCCAGTACCCTCTCGACAGGGAACTCCTATAATTCACCC.

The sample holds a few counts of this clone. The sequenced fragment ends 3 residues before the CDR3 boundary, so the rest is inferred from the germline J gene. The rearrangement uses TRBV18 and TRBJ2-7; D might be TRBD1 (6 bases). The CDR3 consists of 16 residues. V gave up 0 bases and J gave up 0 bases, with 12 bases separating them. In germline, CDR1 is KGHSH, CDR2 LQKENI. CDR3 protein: CASSPPGAGSSYEQYF. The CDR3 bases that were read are TGTGCCAGCTCACCACCGGGGGCAGGGAGCTCCTACGAG.

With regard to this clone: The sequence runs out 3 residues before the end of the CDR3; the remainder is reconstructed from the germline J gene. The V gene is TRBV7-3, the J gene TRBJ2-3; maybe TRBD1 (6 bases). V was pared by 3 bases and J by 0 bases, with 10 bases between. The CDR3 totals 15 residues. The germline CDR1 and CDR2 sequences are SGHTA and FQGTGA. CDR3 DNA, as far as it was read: TGTGCCAGCAGCTTCAGGGGATCAAGCACAGATACG. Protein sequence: CASSFRGSSTDT. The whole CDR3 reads CASSFRGSSTDTQYF.

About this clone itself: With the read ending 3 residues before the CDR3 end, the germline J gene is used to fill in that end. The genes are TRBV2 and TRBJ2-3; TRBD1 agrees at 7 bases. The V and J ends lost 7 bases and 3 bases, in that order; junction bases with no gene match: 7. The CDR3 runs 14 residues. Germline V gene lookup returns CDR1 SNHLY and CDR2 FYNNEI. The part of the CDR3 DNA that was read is TGTGCCAGCACAGGGACAGTCTCTACAGATACG. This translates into CASTGTVSTDT. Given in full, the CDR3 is CASTGTVSTDTQYF.

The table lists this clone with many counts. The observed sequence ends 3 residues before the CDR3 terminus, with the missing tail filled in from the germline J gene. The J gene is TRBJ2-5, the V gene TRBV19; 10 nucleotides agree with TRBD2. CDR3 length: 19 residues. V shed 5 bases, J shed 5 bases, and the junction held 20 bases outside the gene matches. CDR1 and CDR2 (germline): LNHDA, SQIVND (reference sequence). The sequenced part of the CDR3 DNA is TGTGCCAGTAGTTCCCCCTTCGGAGCGGGGGGGCCGTCGTTGGAGACC. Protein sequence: CASSSPFGAGGPSLET. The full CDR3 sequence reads CASSSPFGAGGPSLETQYF.

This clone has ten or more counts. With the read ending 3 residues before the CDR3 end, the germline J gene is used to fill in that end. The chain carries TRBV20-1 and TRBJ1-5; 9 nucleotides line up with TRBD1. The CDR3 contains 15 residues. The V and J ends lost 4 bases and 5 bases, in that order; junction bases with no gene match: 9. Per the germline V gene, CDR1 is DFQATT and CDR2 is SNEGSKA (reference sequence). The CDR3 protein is CSATPGQGRDQPQHF. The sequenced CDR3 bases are TGCAGTGCTACCCCGGGACAGGGCAGGGATCAGCCC.

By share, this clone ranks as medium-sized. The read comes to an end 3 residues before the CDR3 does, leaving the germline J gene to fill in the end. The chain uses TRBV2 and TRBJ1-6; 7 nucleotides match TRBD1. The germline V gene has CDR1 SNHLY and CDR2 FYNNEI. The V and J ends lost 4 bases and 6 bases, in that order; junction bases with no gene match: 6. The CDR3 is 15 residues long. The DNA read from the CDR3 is TGTGCCAGCAGTGTCCAAGGGGGCCGTAATTCACCC. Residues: CASSVQGGRNSP. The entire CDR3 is CASSVQGGRNSPLHF.

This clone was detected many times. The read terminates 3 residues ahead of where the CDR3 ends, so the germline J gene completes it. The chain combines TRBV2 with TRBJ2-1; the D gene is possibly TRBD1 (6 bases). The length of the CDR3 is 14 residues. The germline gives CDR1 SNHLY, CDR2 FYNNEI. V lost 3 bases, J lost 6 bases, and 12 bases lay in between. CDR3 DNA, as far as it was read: TGTGCCAGCAGTGATGCACAGGGATCCAATGAG. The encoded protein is CASSDAQGSNE. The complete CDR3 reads CASSDAQGSNEQFF.

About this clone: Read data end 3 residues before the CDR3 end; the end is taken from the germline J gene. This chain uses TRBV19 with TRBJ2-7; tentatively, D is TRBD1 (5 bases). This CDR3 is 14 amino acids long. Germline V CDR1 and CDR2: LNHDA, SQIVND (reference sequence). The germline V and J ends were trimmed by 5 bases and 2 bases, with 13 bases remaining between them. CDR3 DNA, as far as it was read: TGTGCCAGTAGTCGATCTACAGGTACCTACGAG. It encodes CASSRSTGTYE. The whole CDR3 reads CASSRSTGTYEQYF. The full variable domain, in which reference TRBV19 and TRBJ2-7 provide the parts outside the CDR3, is DGGITQSPKYLFRKEGQNVTLSCEQNLNHDAMYWYRQDPGQGLRLIYYSQIVNDFQKGDIAEGYSVSREKKESFPLTVTSAQKNPTAFYLCASSRSTGTYEQYFGPGTRLTVT.

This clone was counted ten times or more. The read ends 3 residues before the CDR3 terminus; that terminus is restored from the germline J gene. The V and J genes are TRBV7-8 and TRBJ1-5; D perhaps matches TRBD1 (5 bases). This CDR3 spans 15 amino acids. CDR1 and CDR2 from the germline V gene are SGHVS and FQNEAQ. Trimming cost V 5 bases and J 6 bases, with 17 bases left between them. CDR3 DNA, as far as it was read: TGTGCCAGCAGCGTCATCCAGGGTATCAGTCAGCCC. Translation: CASSVIQGISQP. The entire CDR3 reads CASSVIQGISQPQHF.

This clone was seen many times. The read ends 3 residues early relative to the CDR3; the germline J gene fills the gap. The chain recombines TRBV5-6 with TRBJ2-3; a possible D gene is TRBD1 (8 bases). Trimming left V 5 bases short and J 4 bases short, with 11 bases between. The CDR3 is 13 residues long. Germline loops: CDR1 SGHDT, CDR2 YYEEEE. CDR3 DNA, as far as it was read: TGTGCCAGCAGACAGGGGGGGGCAGATACG. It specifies CASRQGGADT. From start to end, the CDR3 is CASRQGGADTQYF. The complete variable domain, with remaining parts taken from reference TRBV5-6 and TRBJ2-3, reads DAGVTQSPTHLIKTRGQQVTLRCSPKSGHDTVSWYQQALGQGPQFIFQYYEEEERQRGNFPDRFSGHQFPNYSSELNVNALLLGDSALYLCASRQGGADTQYFGPGTRLTVL.

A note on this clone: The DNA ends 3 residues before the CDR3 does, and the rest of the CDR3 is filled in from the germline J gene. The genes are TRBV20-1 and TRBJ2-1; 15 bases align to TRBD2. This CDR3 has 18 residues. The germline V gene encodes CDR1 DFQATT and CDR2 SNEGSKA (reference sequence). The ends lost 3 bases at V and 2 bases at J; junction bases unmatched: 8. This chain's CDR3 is CSASPGLAGGGAYNEQFF. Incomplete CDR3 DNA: TGCAGTGCTAGCCCAGGACTAGCGGGGGGGGGAGCCTACAATGAG.